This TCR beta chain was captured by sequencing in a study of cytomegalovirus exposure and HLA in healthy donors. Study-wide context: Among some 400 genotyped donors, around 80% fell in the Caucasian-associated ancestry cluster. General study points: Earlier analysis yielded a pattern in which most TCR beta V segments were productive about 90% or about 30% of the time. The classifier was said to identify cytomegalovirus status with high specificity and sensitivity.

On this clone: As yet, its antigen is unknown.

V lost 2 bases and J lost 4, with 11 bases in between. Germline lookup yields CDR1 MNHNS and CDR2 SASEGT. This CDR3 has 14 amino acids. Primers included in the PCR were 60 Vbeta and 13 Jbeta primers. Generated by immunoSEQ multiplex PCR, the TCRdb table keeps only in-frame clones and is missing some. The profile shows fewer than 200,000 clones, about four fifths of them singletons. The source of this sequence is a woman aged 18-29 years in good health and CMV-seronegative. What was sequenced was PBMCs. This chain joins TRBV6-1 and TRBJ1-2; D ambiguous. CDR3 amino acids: CASSESRRFYGYTF. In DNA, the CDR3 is TGTGCCAGCAGTGAATCCAGGCGTTTCTATGGCTACACCTTC.